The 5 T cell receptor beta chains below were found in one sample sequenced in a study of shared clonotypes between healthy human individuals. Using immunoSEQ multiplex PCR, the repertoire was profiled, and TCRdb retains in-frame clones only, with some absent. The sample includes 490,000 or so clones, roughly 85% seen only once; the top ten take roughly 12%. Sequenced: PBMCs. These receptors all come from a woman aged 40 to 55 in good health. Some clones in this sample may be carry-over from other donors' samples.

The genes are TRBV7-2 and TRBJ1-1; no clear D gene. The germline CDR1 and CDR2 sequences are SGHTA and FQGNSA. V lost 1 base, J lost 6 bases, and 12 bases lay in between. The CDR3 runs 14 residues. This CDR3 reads CASSLEAPRAEAFF. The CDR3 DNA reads TGTGCCAGCAGCTTAGAGGCACCTCGAGCTGAAGCTTTCTTT.

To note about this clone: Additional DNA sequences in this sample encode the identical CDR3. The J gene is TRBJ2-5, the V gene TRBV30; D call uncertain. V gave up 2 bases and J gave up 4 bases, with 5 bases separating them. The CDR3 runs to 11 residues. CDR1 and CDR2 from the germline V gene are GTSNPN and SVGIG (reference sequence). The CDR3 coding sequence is TGTGCCTGGAGTCTTGGAGAGACCCAGTACTTC. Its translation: CAWSLGETQYF.

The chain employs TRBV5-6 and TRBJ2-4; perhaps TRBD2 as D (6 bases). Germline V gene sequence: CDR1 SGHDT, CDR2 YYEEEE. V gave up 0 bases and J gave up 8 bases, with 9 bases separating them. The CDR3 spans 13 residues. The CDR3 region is CASSLGWGDIQYF. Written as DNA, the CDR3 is TGTGCCAGCAGCTTGGGCTGGGGGGACATTCAGTACTTC.

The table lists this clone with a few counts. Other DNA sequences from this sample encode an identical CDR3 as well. Written as DNA, the CDR3 is TGTGCCACCAGCAGATGGACTAGCGGGAGTATAGCAGATACGCAGTATTTT. It codes for CATSRWTSGSIADTQYF. V usage is TRBV15 and J usage is TRBJ2-3, with 13 bases aligning to TRBD2. The CDR3 is 17 amino acids. V lost 2 bases to trimming and J lost 4 bases; unmatched junction nucleotides: 6. CDR1 is LNHNV and CDR2 is YYDKDF in the germline V gene (reference sequence).

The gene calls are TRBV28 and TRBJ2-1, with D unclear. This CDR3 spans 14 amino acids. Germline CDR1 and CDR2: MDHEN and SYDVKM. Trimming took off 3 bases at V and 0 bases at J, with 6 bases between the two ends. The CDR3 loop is CASSLVGSYNEQFF. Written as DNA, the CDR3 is TGTGCCAGCAGTTTGGTGGGCTCCTACAATGAGCAGTTCTTC.